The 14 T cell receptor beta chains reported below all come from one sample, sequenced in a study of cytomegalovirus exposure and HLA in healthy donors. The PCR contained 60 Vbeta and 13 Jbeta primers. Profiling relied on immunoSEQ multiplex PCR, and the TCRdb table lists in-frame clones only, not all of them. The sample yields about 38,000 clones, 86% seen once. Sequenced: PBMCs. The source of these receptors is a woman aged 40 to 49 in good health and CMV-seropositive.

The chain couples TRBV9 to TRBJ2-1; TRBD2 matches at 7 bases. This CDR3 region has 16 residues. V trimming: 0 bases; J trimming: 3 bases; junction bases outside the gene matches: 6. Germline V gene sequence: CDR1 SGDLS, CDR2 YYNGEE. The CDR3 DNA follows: TGTGCCAGCAGCGTAGGTCCTAGCGGAAACTACAATGAGCAGTTCTTC. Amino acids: CASSVGPSGNYNEQFF.

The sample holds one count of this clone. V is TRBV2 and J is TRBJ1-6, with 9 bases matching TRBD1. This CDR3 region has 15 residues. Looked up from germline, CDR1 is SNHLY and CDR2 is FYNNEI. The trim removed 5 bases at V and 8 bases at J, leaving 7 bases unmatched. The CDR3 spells CASSSGTGPYSPLHF. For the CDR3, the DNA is TGTGCCAGCAGTTCCGGGACAGGGCCTTATTCACCCCTCCACTTT. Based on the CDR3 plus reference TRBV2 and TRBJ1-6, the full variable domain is EPEVTQTPSHQVTQMGQEVILRCVPISNHLYFYWYRQILGQKVEFLVSFYNNEISEKSEIFDDQFSVERPDGSNFTLKIRSTKLEDSAMYFCASSSGTGPYSPLHFGNGTRLTVT.

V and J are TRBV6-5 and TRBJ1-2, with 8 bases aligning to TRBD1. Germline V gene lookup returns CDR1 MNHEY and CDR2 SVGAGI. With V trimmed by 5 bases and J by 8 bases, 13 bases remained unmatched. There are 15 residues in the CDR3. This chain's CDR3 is CASSQITGGTGGYTF. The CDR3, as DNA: TGTGCCAGCAGTCAAATAACAGGGGGGACCGGGGGCTACACCTTC.

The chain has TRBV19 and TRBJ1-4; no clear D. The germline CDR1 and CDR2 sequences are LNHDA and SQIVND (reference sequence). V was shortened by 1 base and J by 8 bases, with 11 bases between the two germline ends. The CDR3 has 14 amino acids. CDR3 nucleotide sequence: TGTGCCAGTAGTATAGGCGGAGTTCGCGAAAAACTGTTTTTT. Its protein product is CASSIGGVREKLFF. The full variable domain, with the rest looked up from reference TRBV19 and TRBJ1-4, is DGGITQSPKYLFRKEGQNVTLSCEQNLNHDAMYWYRQDPGQGLRLIYYSQIVNDFQKGDIAEGYSVSREKKESFPLTVTSAQKNPTAFYLCASSIGGVREKLFFGSGTQLSVL.

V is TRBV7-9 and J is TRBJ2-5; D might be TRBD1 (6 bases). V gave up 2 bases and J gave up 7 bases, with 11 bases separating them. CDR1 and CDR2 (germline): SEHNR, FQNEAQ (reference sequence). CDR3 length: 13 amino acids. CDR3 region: CASSLTGSGTQYF. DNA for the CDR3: TGTGCCAGCAGCTTAACAGGGTCAGGGACCCAGTACTTC. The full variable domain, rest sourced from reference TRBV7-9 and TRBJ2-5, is DTGVSQNPRHKITKRGQNVTFRCDPISEHNRLYWYRQTLGQGPEFLTYFQNEAQLEKSRLLSDRFSAERPKGSFSTLEIQRTEQGDSAMYLCASSLTGSGTQYFGPGTRLLVL.

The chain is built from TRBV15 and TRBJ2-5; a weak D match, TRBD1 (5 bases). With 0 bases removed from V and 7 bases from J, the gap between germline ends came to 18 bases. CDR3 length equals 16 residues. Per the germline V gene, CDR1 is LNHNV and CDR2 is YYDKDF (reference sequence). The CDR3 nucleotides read TGTGCCACCAGCAGAGATGACGCCAGGGAAGACGGGACCCAGTACTTC. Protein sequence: CATSRDDAREDGTQYF.

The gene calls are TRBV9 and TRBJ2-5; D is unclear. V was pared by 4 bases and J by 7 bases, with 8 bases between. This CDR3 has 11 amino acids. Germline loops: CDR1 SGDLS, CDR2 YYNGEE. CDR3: CASSSRGTQYF. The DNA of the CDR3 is TGTGCCAGCAGCTCCCGAGGGACCCAGTACTTC.

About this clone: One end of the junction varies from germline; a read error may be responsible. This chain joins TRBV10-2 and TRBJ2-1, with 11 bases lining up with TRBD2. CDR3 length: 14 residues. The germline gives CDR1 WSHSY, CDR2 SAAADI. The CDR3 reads CAGSLAGGWDEQFF. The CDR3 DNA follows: TGCGCCGGCAGTCTAGCGGGGGGCTGGGATGAGCAGTTCTTC.

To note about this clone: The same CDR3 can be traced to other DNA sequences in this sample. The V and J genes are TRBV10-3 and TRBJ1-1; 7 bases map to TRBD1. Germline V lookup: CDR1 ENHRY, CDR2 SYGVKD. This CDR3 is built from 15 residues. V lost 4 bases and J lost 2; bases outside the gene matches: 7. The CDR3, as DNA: TGTGCCATCAGTGTAGGGACAGTTCGTAACACTGAAGCTTTCTTT. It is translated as CAISVGTVRNTEAFF.

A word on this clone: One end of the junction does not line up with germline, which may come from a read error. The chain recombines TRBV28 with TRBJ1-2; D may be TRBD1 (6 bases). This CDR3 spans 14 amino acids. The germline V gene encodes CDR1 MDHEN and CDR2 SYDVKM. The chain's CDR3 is CASSLVGARSGYAF. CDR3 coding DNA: TGTGCCAGCAGTTTGGTGGGGGCGAGAAGCGGCTACGCCTTC.

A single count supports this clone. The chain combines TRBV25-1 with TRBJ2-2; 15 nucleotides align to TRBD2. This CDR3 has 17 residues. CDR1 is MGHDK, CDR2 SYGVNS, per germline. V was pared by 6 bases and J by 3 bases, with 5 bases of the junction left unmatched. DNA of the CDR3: TGTGCCAGCAGGGGACTAGCGGGGGGCCCTTACACCGGGGAGCTGTTTTTT. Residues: CASRGLAGGPYTGELFF. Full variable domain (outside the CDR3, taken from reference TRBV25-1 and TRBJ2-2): EADIYQTPRYLVIGTGKKITLECSQTMGHDKMYWYQQDPGMELHLIHYSYGVNSTEKGDLSSESTVSRIRTEHFPLTLESARPSHTSQYLCASRGLAGGPYTGELFFGEGSRLTVL.

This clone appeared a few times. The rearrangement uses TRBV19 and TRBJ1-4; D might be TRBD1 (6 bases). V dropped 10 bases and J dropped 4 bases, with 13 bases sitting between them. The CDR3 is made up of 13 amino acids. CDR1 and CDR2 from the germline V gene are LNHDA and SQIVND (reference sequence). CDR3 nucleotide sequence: TGTGCCACTCGCACACAGGGTAATGAAAAACTGTTTTTT. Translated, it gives CATRTQGNEKLFF.

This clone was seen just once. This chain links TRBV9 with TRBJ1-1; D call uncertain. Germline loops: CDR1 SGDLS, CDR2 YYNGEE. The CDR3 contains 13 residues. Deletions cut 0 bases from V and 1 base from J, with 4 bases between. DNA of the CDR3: TGTGCCAGCAGCGTAGACAGGAACACTGAAGCTTTCTTT. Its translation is CASSVDRNTEAFF.

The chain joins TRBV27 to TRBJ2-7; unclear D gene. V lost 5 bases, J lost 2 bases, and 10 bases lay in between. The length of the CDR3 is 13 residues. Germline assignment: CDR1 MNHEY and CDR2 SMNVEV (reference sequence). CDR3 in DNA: TGTGCCAGCAGTCCGGGTCAGACCTACGAGCAGTACTTC. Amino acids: CASSPGQTYEQYF.